Each of the 30 T cell receptor beta chains below was sequenced from the same sample in a study of shared clonotypes between healthy human individuals. TCRdb keeps only in-frame clones here, not all; method: immunoSEQ multiplex PCR. The data show around 2,100,000 clones, around 96% seen once. Selected positively for CCR7 and CD45RO-negative, naive CD8 cells excluded terminally differentiated effector memory CD45RA+ cells. The source material was naive CD8+ T cells sorted from blood. All receptors come from a man between 18 and 29 years old in good health.

The chain joins TRBV6-1 to TRBJ2-3; D gene unclear. Trimming cost V 1 base and J 3 bases, with 14 bases left between them. Germline values: CDR1 MNHNS, CDR2 SASEGT. The CDR3 is 16 amino acids. This CDR3 reads CASSEERLRVTDTQYF. The CDR3 DNA is TGTGCCAGCAGTGAAGAGCGCCTCCGGGTGACAGATACGCAGTATTTT.

The gene calls are TRBV19 and TRBJ2-7; D gene uncertain. Trimming shortened V by 3 bases and J by 3 bases, and 6 bases separated the two germline ends. This CDR3 contains 12 residues. Per germline, CDR1 LNHDA and CDR2 SQIVND (reference sequence). CDR3 residues: CASSINGYEQYF. The DNA of the CDR3 is TGTGCCAGTAGTATTAACGGCTACGAGCAGTACTTC.

The chain is built from TRBV13 and TRBJ2-1; 11 bases agree with TRBD2. Per the germline V gene, CDR1 is PRHDT and CDR2 is FYEKMQ (reference sequence). The CDR3 extends over 15 amino acids. J was trimmed by 6 bases and V by 6 bases; bases with no gene match: 7. The CDR3 spells CASSSLAGGVNEQFF. DNA of the CDR3: TGTGCCAGCAGTTCTTTAGCGGGAGGGGTCAATGAGCAGTTCTTC.

This chain connects TRBV9 to TRBJ2-7; weak D call: TRBD1 (6 bases). CDR1 and CDR2 (germline): SGDLS, YYNGEE. V lost 2 bases and J 2 bases, leaving 17 bases between the germline ends. The length of the CDR3 is 16 residues. The CDR3 DNA reads TGTGCCAGCAGCGTGGGGGTGACAGGCGCAGCCTACGAGCAGTACTTC. It specifies CASSVGVTGAAYEQYF.

Concerning this clone: Within the sample, other DNA sequences also encode this same CDR3. The chain couples TRBV10-3 to TRBJ2-1, with TRBD2 as a possible D gene (6 bases). The germline gives CDR1 ENHRY, CDR2 SYGVKD. The CDR3 consists of 15 residues. The germline V and J ends were trimmed by 0 bases and 4 bases, with 10 bases remaining between them. The chain's CDR3 is CAISESGGEYNEQFF. The CDR3, as DNA: TGTGCCATCAGTGAGTCGGGGGGTGAATACAATGAGCAGTTCTTC.

V is TRBV9 and J is TRBJ1-2, with 12 bases fitting TRBD1. Germline assignment: CDR1 SGDLS and CDR2 YYNGEE. Trimming removed 0 bases from V and 8 bases from J; junction bases left unmatched: 5. This CDR3 region has 15 residues. CDR3 residues: CASSVGGTGGGGYTF. CDR3 coding DNA: TGTGCCAGCAGCGTAGGAGGGACAGGGGGCGGCGGCTACACCTTC.

Regarding this clone: Other DNA sequences within the sample encode an identical CDR3. The J gene is TRBJ2-2, the V gene TRBV6-5; D not certain. Germline V gives CDR1 MNHEY, CDR2 SVGAGI. The CDR3 has 14 residues. Trimming cost V 0 bases and J 5 bases, with 7 bases left between them. CDR3 DNA: TGTGCCAGCAGTTACTCGATGGCGACCGGGGAGCTGTTTTTT. This translates into CASSYSMATGELFF.

The chain employs TRBV4-1 and TRBJ1-5, with a possible D match to TRBD1 (6 bases). The germline V gene has CDR1 MGHRA and CDR2 YSYEKL. The length of the CDR3 is 16 residues. The V gene lost 4 bases and the J gene lost 3 bases, with 16 bases spanning the gap. CDR3 DNA: TGCGCCAGCAGCCTCATAGGGGGGGGTTACAATCAGCCCCAGCATTTT. Translated, it gives CASSLIGGGYNQPQHF.

The chain uses TRBV7-9 and TRBJ2-7; a weak D match, TRBD1 (5 bases). The CDR3 length is 13 residues. The ends were cut back, 5 bases at V and 5 bases at J, with 13 bases in the middle. The V gene's germline CDR1 is SEHNR and CDR2 FQNEAQ (reference sequence). Written as DNA, the CDR3 is TGTGCCAGCAGCACCCCAGGGTCCCACGAGCAGTACTTC. It specifies CASSTPGSHEQYF.

V usage is TRBV10-3 and J usage is TRBJ2-3; TRBD2 aligns across 9 bases. In germline, CDR1 is ENHRY, CDR2 SYGVKD. The CDR3 extends over 17 amino acids. V dropped 0 bases and J dropped 2; count of bases not matched to a gene: 6. The CDR3 here is CAISESKQRGDTDTQYF. DNA for the CDR3: TGTGCCATCAGTGAGTCGAAGCAGCGGGGGGACACAGATACGCAGTATTTT.

The chain carries TRBV7-9 and TRBJ2-5; TRBD2 matches at 7 bases. Germline V gives CDR1 SEHNR, CDR2 FQNEAQ (reference sequence). The CDR3 totals 15 residues. V lost 5 bases, J lost 1 base, and 7 bases stayed unmatched. This CDR3 is CASSGEGWSQETQYF. The CDR3 DNA is TGTGCCAGCAGCGGGGAGGGGTGGTCCCAAGAGACCCAGTACTTC.

The CDR3 reads CSVFEDRGAYEQYF. CDR3 bases: TGCAGCGTTTTCGAGGACAGGGGAGCCTACGAGCAGTACTTC. This rearrangement joins TRBV29-1 to TRBJ2-5; 9 bases are a match to TRBD1. TRBJ2-7 matches the DNA end more closely, so the J call is doubtful. Germline-derived CDR1 and CDR2 are SQVTM and ANQGSEA. The CDR3 is 14 amino acids.

The chain is built from TRBV29-1 and TRBJ1-2, with D possibly matching TRBD1 (5 bases). The CDR3 has 12 residues. The V end lost 4 bases, the J end lost 7 bases, and 13 bases lay between the germline ends. The germline CDR1 and CDR2 sequences are SQVTM and ANQGSEA. This chain's CDR3 is CSVVGQGLGYTF. The DNA of the CDR3 is TGCAGCGTTGTGGGGCAGGGCCTTGGCTACACCTTC.

The rearrangement joins TRBV4-3 to TRBJ2-3, with D hard to call. The CDR3 is 16 amino acids. The V end lost 1 base, the J end lost 0 bases, and 11 bases lay between the germline ends. Germline V gene data show CDR1 as LGHNA and CDR2 as YSLEER. The CDR3 reads CASSQVFDRSTDTQYF. The CDR3 bases are TGCGCCAGCAGCCAAGTTTTCGACCGCAGCACAGATACGCAGTATTTT.

The chain recombines TRBV27 with TRBJ2-7, with a weak D call TRBD1 (6 bases). The V end lost 2 bases, the J end lost 4 bases, and 12 bases lay between the germline ends. Germline V CDR1 and CDR2: MNHEY, SMNVEV (reference sequence). The CDR3 has 14 amino acids. CDR3 sequence (DNA): TGTGCCAGCAGTTTAGGAGTCAGGGGTTACGAGCAGTACTTC. The encoded protein is CASSLGVRGYEQYF.

The gene calls are TRBV4-1 and TRBJ2-7, with TRBD2 identical over 10 bases. This CDR3 has 15 residues. V trimming: 4 bases; J trimming: 3 bases; junction bases outside the gene matches: 6. Germline V gene data show CDR1 as MGHRA and CDR2 as YSYEKL. CDR3 sequence: CASSLGLAEHYEQYF. CDR3 DNA: TGCGCCAGCAGCCTCGGACTAGCGGAGCACTACGAGCAGTACTTC.

This chain uses TRBV5-1 with TRBJ2-1; D not certain. CDR1 is SGHRS and CDR2 is YFSETQ in the germline V gene. This CDR3 comprises 13 residues. The V end was cut by 2 bases, the J end by 9 bases, with 12 bases between. Here the CDR3 DNA reads TGCGCCAGCAGCTTTTTCGCTAGTAGTGAGCAGTTCTTC. This translates into CASSFFASSEQFF.

On this clone itself: This could be a read error, since a much larger clone is one nucleotide away. The CDR3 bases are TGTGCCAGCAGCTTAGACCTCTCCTACGAGCAGTACTTC. Translation: CASSLDLSYEQYF. This chain joins TRBV13 and TRBJ2-7; D unresolved. V was clipped by 1 base and J by 0 bases, with 4 bases between them. The CDR3 extends over 13 amino acids. Per the germline V gene, CDR1 is PRHDT and CDR2 is FYEKMQ (reference sequence).

The V and J genes are TRBV11-2 and TRBJ2-7, with 8 bases fitting TRBD1. V was clipped by 0 bases and J by 2 bases; unmatched bases: 9. This CDR3 spans 17 amino acids. Germline V CDR1 and CDR2: SGHAT, FQNNGV. The CDR3 DNA follows: TGTGCCAGCAGCTTAGAGAACCCCGGGACAGGAACCTACGAGCAGTACTTC. Translating gives CASSLENPGTGTYEQYF.

This chain connects TRBV11-2 to TRBJ2-5, with 8 bases matching TRBD1. This CDR3 is 16 amino acids long. J gave up 0 bases and V 6 bases, and 9 bases lay outside the gene matches. Per germline, CDR1 SGHAT and CDR2 FQNNGV. This CDR3 reads CASSFDRGLYQETQYF. For the CDR3, the DNA is TGTGCCAGCAGTTTCGACAGGGGCCTGTACCAAGAGACCCAGTACTTC.

The chain combines TRBV27 with TRBJ2-2; 7 positions agree with TRBD2. After removal of 0 bases from V and 4 bases from J, the junction contained 2 bases not matched to a gene. Germline V gene sequence: CDR1 MNHEY, CDR2 SMNVEV (reference sequence). The CDR3 is made up of 15 amino acids. In DNA form, the CDR3 reads TGTGCCAGCAGTTTATCGCCTAGCGGCACCGGGGAGCTGTTTTTT. It specifies CASSLSPSGTGELFF.

The chain employs TRBV29-1 and TRBJ1-2; 8 bases match TRBD1. The trim removed 7 bases at V and 2 bases at J, leaving 9 bases unmatched. The CDR3 totals 14 residues. Germline CDR1 and CDR2: SQVTM and ANQGSEA. The chain's CDR3 is CSARGQGQNYGYTF. For the CDR3, the DNA is TGCAGCGCCCGCGGACAGGGCCAGAACTATGGCTACACCTTC.

Comments on this clone: This could be a read error, since a much larger clone is one nucleotide away. J is TRBJ2-5 and V is TRBV7-2, with D unresolved. The germline CDR1 and CDR2 sequences are SGHTA and FQGNSA. Trimming took off 4 bases at V and 4 bases at J, with 4 bases between the two ends. The CDR3 has 11 residues. This CDR3 is CASSSLETQYF. The CDR3 nucleotides are TGTGCCAGCAGCTCCCTAGAGACCCAGTACTTC.

Details on this clone: The identical CDR3 is also encoded by other nucleotide sequences in the sample. The rearrangement links TRBV7-9 to TRBJ2-2, with D perhaps TRBD1 (6 bases). The germline CDR1 and CDR2 sequences are SEHNR and FQNEAQ (reference sequence). Trimming left V 5 bases short and J 2 bases short, with 12 bases between. This CDR3 is built from 15 residues. Written as DNA, the CDR3 is TGTGCCAGCAGCCCCTCGGGACAAAACACCGGGGAGCTGTTTTTT. Protein sequence: CASSPSGQNTGELFF.

The sample holds one count of this clone. The chain has TRBV27 and TRBJ1-4; 9 bases match TRBD1. The germline gives CDR1 MNHEY, CDR2 SMNVEV (reference sequence). V lost 6 bases, J lost 3 bases, and 11 bases stayed unmatched. The CDR3 loop spans 17 amino acids. For the CDR3, the DNA is TGTGCCAGCAGGGGGACAGGGCCGAGGGAAGCTAATGAAAAACTGTTTTTT. Translation gives CASRGTGPREANEKLFF.

This chain uses TRBV11-2 with TRBJ2-3; a possible D gene is TRBD2 (5 bases). Germline V gene data show CDR1 as SGHAT and CDR2 as FQNNGV. There are 15 residues in the CDR3. Trimming shortened V by 4 bases and J by 2 bases, and 13 bases separated the two germline ends. The CDR3 region has the DNA TGTGCCAGCAGCTATTCCGCGGGCCACACAGATACGCAGTATTTT. Translation gives CASSYSAGHTDTQYF.

This sequence joins TRBV27 and TRBJ2-3; the D gene is possibly TRBD1 (6 bases). CDR1 MNHEY and CDR2 SMNVEV come from the germline V gene (reference sequence). The CDR3 totals 15 residues. The ends were cut back, 3 bases at V and 2 bases at J, with 12 bases in the middle. CDR3 sequence reads: CASSFRGLYTDTQYF. CDR3 DNA: TGTGCCAGCAGTTTCAGGGGCTTATACACAGATACGCAGTATTTT.

Regarding this clone: The sample has other DNA sequences that encode this CDR3 too. The genes are TRBV4-1 and TRBJ1-5, with a tentative D call TRBD1 (5 bases). This CDR3 is built from 15 residues. Trimming took off 1 base at V and 4 bases at J, with 11 bases between the two ends. CDR1 and CDR2 from the germline V gene are MGHRA and YSYEKL. CDR3 in DNA: TGCGCCAGCAGCCAAGGGGGCGGACCGAATCAGCCCCAGCATTTT. It is translated as CASSQGGGPNQPQHF.

In nucleotides, the CDR3 is TGTGCCAGCAGCTTATATGGCGGGGAGCTGTTTTTT. As protein: CASSLYGGELFF. The chain uses TRBV13 and TRBJ2-2; D gene ambiguous. This CDR3 comprises 12 residues. CDR1 is PRHDT, CDR2 FYEKMQ, per germline (reference sequence). Between the trimmed V and J ends, which lost 2 bases and 7 bases, there was a span of 5 bases.

V usage is TRBV29-1 and J usage is TRBJ2-1; D is uncertain. The CDR3 has 13 residues. Deletions cut 3 bases from V and 3 bases from J, with 9 bases between. Germline V gene sequence: CDR1 SQVTM, CDR2 ANQGSEA. The CDR3 region is CSVDRPSYNEQFF. DNA of the CDR3: TGCAGCGTTGACAGGCCGAGCTACAATGAGCAGTTCTTC.